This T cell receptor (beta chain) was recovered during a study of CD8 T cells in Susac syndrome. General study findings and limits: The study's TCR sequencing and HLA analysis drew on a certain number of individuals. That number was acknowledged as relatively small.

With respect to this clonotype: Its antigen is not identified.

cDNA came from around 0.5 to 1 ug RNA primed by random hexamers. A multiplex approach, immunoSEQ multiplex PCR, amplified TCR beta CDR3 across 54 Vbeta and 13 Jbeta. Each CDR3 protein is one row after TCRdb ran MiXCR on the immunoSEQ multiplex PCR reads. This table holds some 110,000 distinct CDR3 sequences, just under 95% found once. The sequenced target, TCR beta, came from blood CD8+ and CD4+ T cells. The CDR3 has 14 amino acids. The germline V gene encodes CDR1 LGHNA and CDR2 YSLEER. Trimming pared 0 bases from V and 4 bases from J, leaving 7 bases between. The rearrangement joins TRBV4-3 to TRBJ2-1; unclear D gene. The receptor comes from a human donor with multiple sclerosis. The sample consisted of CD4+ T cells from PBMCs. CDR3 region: CASSQDRQYNEQFF. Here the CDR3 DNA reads TGCGCCAGCAGCCAAGATCGGCAGTACAATGAGCAGTTCTTC.